This T cell receptor (beta chain) stems from a study of blood T cell repertoires in COVID-19 (TCRdb year 2020). About the investigation overall: Samples from collaborators originated in the United States, Italy and Spain and spanned both the acute and convalescent phases of COVID-19. Nearly every sample came with metadata listing a de-identified subject ID, COVID-19 status, age in years and sex. Subjects who had been exposed to COVID-19, were actively infected with it, or had recovered from it provided the deeply sampled blood TCRbeta repertoires that made up the dataset. Samples came from the ongoing ImmuneRACE study (first 160 participants) plus 1,254 subjects from 6 global collaborators. Where HLA class I and class II types were available, the types were taken from metadata supplied by the sample provider, not from assay-based typing. The material from the prospective study consisted of cDNA or gDNA derived from T cells, B-cell-depleted T cells, or PBMCs. A freely available public database, intended as a resource for researchers studying the immune response to SARS-CoV-2, is where the repertoires were released. Beyond this particular receptor, the publication reports: Clinical and demographic metadata were provided uncurated, with the amount varying by source and participant.

Details on this clone: Its antigen is unknown. Within one base of it there is no much larger clone, and no base qualities were kept.

TCRbeta CDR3 regions were amplified from genomic DNA by means of the immunoSEQ Assay, a bias-controlled multiplex PCR. As for how the authors treated the data: Nucleated cell counts per sample were estimated from amplification of reference gene primers within the assay. To quantify the absolute abundance of each unique TCRbeta CDR3 rearrangement, sequence reads were collapsed and filtered. For each sample, productive Simpson clonality was calculated by taking the square root of Simpson's diversity index across productive rearrangements. TCRdb obtained this table from immuneACCESS and retained in-frame rearrangements with V and J assigned. These tables miss some clones; where compared with another copy, unresolved V genes account for less than half of the shortfall, and the remainder is unexplained. Clone size and the V and J calls come from that table; the DNA yielded D and trimming. This sample lists roughly 260,000 clones; around 90% were detected once. The ten largest clones capture roughly 4% of the sample.

Samples from volunteer blood donors who had recovered from COVID-19 were contributed by a second Seattle source. Collaborating institutions collected whole blood in K2EDTA tubes following their own protocols. For TCRbeta analysis, collaborators shipped samples in one of three forms: frozen whole blood, isolated PBMCs, or DNA extracted from either of those sample types. The sequencing input was peripheral blood. The clonotype comes from a man aged 60-69 years who had recovered from COVID-19.

CDR3 reads: CASSLVGAAGNTIYF. The DNA is TGTGCCAGCAGTTTAGTGGGTGCGGCTGGAAACACCATATATTTT. This chain is built from TRBV28 and TRBJ1-3; no confident D gene assignment can be made. The CDR3 covers 15 residues, taking in both the cysteine and the phenylalanine. The retained sequence is limited to the CDR3, 45 bases, with the frame set at the first base. Trimming takes 2 bases from V and 2 bases from J, and the germline ends sit 10 bases apart. The germline V gene yields MDHEN for CDR1 and SYDVKM for CDR2.